This T cell receptor (beta chain) derives from a study of T cell responses to AZD1222 COVID-19 vaccine. The wider study: Second-dose intervals of approximately 4 or approximately 12 weeks were pooled.

Trimming shortened V by 3 bases and J by 5 bases, and 14 bases separated the two germline ends. Germline CDR1 and CDR2: SGDLS and YYNGEE. This CDR3 is 14 amino acids long. Whole-study findings and limits: Clonal diversity was possibly underestimated, and the donors were mostly white British, with more females. The reported proportion of spike-specific TCRs targeting unmutated variant regions was nearly half.

Profiled with immunoSEQ multiplex PCR; TCRdb holds only in-frame clones, not every one. The table lists over 150,000 clones, just over 90% of them singletons. A word on this clone: The antigen remains undetermined.

The receptor's source is an adult in good health. The sample consisted of peripheral blood, taken on day 0 of AZD1222 vaccination. The V and J genes are TRBV9 and TRBJ2-5, with D maybe TRBD1 (6 bases). The CDR3 DNA is TGTGCCAGCAGCGGTCACAGGGCAGGGGAGACCCAGTACTTC. Encoded protein: CASSGHRAGETQYF.